Reported below is one TCR beta chain. The antigen remains unidentified. The CDR3 extends over 15 amino acids. Trimming shortened V by 0 bases and J by 6 bases, and 16 bases separated the two germline ends. Germline-derived CDR1 and CDR2 are SGHDT and YYEEEE. This sample is drawn from a study of cytomegalovirus exposure and HLA in healthy donors. Study-level points and caveats: Earlier findings revealed that most TCR beta V segments proved productive either about 87% or about 30% of the time. Altogether, 160 or so TCR beta chains were recorded as cytomegalovirus-associated. Later findings reportedly placed an Asian-associated ancestry cluster below the approximately 630-donor mean for N-insertions. TCR beta V- and J-gene trimming, according to a later analysis, was linked to a missense DCLRE1C variant.

Vbeta (60) and Jbeta (13) primers were used in the PCR. Generated by immunoSEQ multiplex PCR, the TCRdb table keeps only in-frame clones and is missing some. The repertoire holds around 200,000 clones, with about 80% as singletons. The sample taken for sequencing was PBMCs. This sequence originates from a girl between 10 and 17 years old in good health and CMV-seronegative. V and J are TRBV5-6 and TRBJ2-7; tentatively, D is TRBD2 (6 bases). Here the CDR3 reads CASSLGFSWGLEQYF. In nucleotides, the CDR3 is TGTGCCAGCAGCTTGGGGTTTAGCTGGGGACTCGAGCAGTACTTC.